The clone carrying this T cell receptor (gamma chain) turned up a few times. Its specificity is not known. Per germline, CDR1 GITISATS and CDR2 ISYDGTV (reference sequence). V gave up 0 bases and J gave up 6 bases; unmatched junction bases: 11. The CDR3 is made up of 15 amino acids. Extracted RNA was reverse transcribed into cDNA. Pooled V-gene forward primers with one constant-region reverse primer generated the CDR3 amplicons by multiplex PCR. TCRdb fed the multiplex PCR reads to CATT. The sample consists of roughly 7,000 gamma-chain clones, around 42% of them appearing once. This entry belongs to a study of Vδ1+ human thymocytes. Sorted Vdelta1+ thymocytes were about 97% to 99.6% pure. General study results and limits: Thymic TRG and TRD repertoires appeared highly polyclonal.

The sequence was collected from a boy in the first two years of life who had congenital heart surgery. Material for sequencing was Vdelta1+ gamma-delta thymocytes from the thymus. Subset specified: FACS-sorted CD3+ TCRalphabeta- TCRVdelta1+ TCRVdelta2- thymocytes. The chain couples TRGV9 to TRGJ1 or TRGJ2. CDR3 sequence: CALWEVQGRGYKKLF. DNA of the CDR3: TGTGCCTTGTGGGAGGTGCAGGGTAGGGGTTATAAGAAACTCTTT.